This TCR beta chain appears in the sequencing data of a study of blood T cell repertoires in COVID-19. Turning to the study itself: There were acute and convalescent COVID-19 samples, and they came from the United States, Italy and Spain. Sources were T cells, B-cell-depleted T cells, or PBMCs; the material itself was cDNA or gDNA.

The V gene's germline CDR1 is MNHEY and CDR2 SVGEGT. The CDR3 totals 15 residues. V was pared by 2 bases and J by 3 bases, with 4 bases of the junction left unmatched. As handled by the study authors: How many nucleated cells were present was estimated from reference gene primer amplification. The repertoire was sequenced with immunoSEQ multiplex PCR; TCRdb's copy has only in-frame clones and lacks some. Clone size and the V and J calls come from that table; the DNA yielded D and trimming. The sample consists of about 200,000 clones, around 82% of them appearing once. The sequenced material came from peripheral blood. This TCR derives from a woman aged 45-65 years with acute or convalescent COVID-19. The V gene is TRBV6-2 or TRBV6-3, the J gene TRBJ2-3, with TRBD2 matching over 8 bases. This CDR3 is CASSYGSGSTDTQYF. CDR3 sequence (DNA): TGTGCCAGCAGTTACGGGAGCGGGAGTACAGATACGCAGTATTTT.